The 8 T cell receptor beta chains below were found in one sample sequenced in a study of T cells in narcolepsy. Data came from immunoSEQ multiplex PCR; TCRdb stores just in-frame clones and leaves some out. The sample yields over 25,000 clones, about 80% seen once. Sequencing used memory (CD45RA-) CD4+ T cells from blood. The receptor source for this set is a human donor in good health.

The rearrangement uses TRBV10-3 and TRBJ2-7; D is possibly TRBD1 (5 bases). The CDR3 extends over 14 amino acids. Trimming removed 0 bases from V and 3 bases from J, with 9 bases in between. Per the germline V gene, CDR1 is ENHRY and CDR2 is SYGVKD. The CDR3 here is CAISESRQLYEQYF. The CDR3, as DNA: TGTGCCATCAGTGAGTCAAGACAGCTCTACGAGCAGTACTTC.

The rearrangement joins TRBV27 to TRBJ1-6, with 7 bases matching TRBD1. CDR3 length: 15 residues. Germline V CDR1 and CDR2: MNHEY, SMNVEV (reference sequence). V shed 0 bases and J 10 bases; nucleotides not matched to a gene: 6. The CDR3 nucleotides read TGTGCCAGCAGTTTATCAACAGGGGTCTGGTCACCCCTCCACTTT. It yields the protein CASSLSTGVWSPLHF.

The rearrangement uses TRBV19 and TRBJ2-2, with D possibly being TRBD1 (6 bases). There are 16 residues in the CDR3. Trimming left V 0 bases short and J 6 bases short, with 14 bases between. CDR1 and CDR2 (germline): LNHDA, SQIVND (reference sequence). CDR3 amino acids: CASSIDHQGRAGELFF. In DNA form, the CDR3 reads TGTGCCAGTAGTATAGATCATCAGGGGCGGGCCGGGGAGCTGTTTTTT.

The rearrangement links TRBV18 to TRBJ1-1; TRBD1 matches 8 bases. Germline V CDR1 and CDR2: KGHSH, LQKENI. CDR3 length equals 16 residues. With V trimmed by 6 bases and J by 3 bases, 12 bases remained unmatched. CDR3 sequence: CASSLDPGGADTEAFF. CDR3 nucleotides: TGTGCCAGCTCTTTGGATCCAGGGGGCGCGGACACTGAAGCTTTCTTT.

This CDR3 is CASSQASTSEGATQYF. The CDR3 DNA reads TGTGCCAGCAGCCAAGCGTCGACTAGCGAAGGGGCTACGCAGTATTTT. The chain has TRBV4-2 and TRBJ2-3; 8 nucleotides agree with TRBD2. The germline gives CDR1 LGHNA, CDR2 YNFKEQ. The CDR3 loop spans 16 amino acids. J lost 8 bases, V lost 1 base, and 11 bases had no gene match.

This clone was observed a handful of times. This chain uses TRBV6-5 with TRBJ1-1; a weak D match, TRBD1 (5 bases). V was trimmed by 5 bases and J by 6 bases, leaving 16 bases between them. Germline loops: CDR1 MNHEY, CDR2 SVGAGI. This CDR3 contains 14 residues. The CDR3 loop is CASSERAAGSEAFF. Here the CDR3 DNA reads TGTGCCAGCAGTGAACGGGCAGCAGGGTCTGAAGCTTTCTTT.

This clone was seen more than once but under ten times. The gene calls are TRBV19 and TRBJ1-1; no clear D gene. The CDR3 is 14 amino acids. Trimming left V 3 bases short and J 1 base short, with 9 bases between. Germline loops: CDR1 LNHDA, CDR2 SQIVND (reference sequence). The DNA for the CDR3 is TGTGCCAGTAGTATGTTTCCGGGGAACACTGAAGCTTTCTTT. Its translation is CASSMFPGNTEAFF.

V gene TRBV5-1 combines with J gene TRBJ2-3, with D possibly matching TRBD2 (7 bases). Germline V gives CDR1 SGHRS, CDR2 YFSETQ. The CDR3 runs 16 residues. V shed 7 bases and J shed 2 bases, with 20 bases lying between them. The CDR3 spells CASLEGGGLHTDTQYF. In DNA, the CDR3 is TGCGCCAGCTTGGAGGGCGGGGGCCTCCACACAGATACGCAGTATTTT.